Detailed here is one T cell receptor (beta chain). Its antigen is undetermined. The source of the sample is a study of CXCR3-negative and CXCR3-positive naive CD8 T cells. Study outcomes and limitations: Comparably high diversity marked both naive subsets, whereas memory CD8+ cells had much lower diversity.

CDR3 length equals 16 residues. With UMI labels, 5' RACE was used to prepare the TRB cDNA libraries. From the 5' RACE reads, TCRdb lists one entry per CDR3 protein and no DNA. The table counts more than 35,000 distinct CDR3 sequences; more than 14% lies in the top ten. Specimen: memory CD8+ T cells from blood. V is TRBV12-3 or TRBV12-4 and J is TRBJ2-3. The TCR originated in a human donor in good health. Some clones in this sample may be carry-over from other donors' samples. The CDR3 loop is CASSSEGPLFTDTQYF.